This passage covers 11 T cell receptor beta chains from one sample sequenced in a study of blood T cell repertoires in COVID-19. Method: immunoSEQ multiplex PCR; TCRdb's copy keeps in-frame clones and lacks some. The sample lists about 350,000 clones; more than 75% were seen once. The material sequenced was peripheral blood. The receptors come from a woman aged 45-60 years with COVID-19, enrolled during active disease.

V is TRBV4-2 and J is TRBJ2-7; the D gene is possibly TRBD1 (6 bases). CDR1 and CDR2 from the germline V gene are LGHNA and YNFKEQ. Trimming took off 1 base at V and 1 base at J, with 14 bases between the two ends. This CDR3 region has 16 residues. CDR3 region: CASSQVTTGKSYEQYF. The CDR3 DNA reads as TGTGCCAGCAGCCAAGTAACAACAGGGAAATCCTACGAGCAGTACTTC.

The chain has TRBV11-2 and TRBJ2-5; 12 positions agree with TRBD2. The CDR3 loop spans 15 amino acids. J lost 5 bases, V lost 6 bases, and 7 bases had no gene match. Germline V lookup: CDR1 SGHAT, CDR2 FQNNGV. CDR3 amino acids: CASRLTSGRQETQYF. The CDR3 nucleotides read TGTGCCAGCAGGTTGACTAGCGGGAGACAGGAGACCCAGTACTTC.

The V call is TRBV18, the J call TRBJ2-3, with 10 bases fitting TRBD1. The ends lost 6 bases at V and 3 bases at J; junction bases unmatched: 9. The germline CDR1 and CDR2 sequences are KGHSH and LQKENI. The length of the CDR3 is 16 residues. The CDR3 spells CASSQLTGGGTDTQYF. CDR3 coding DNA: TGTGCCAGCTCCCAATTGACAGGGGGCGGAACAGATACGCAGTATTTT. Looking up the rest from reference TRBV18 and TRBJ2-3 gives the full variable domain: NAGVMQNPRHLVRRRGQEARLRCSPMKGHSHVYWYRQLPEEGLKFMVYLQKENIIDESGMPKERFSAEFPKEGPSILRIQQVVRGDSAAYFCASSQLTGGGTDTQYFGPGTRLTVL.

The chain is built from TRBV19 and TRBJ2-7; a possible D gene is TRBD2 (6 bases). Germline V gene sequence: CDR1 LNHDA, CDR2 SQIVND (reference sequence). The CDR3 contains 13 residues. Trimming cost V 1 base and J 7 bases, with 11 bases left between them. The CDR3 reads CASSIARAGEQYF. For the CDR3, the DNA is TGTGCCAGTAGTATAGCCAGGGCGGGGGAGCAGTACTTC.

This chain joins TRBV18 and TRBJ2-4, with 9 nucleotides matching TRBD1. Germline V gene sequence: CDR1 KGHSH, CDR2 LQKENI. The V and J ends lost 3 bases and 7 bases, in that order; junction bases with no gene match: 4. The CDR3 runs 14 residues. The CDR3 DNA reads TGTGCCAGCTCACCCAGGACAGGGGCGAACATTCAGTACTTC. This gives the protein CASSPRTGANIQYF. Full variable domain (remainder filled in from reference TRBV18 and TRBJ2-4): NAGVMQNPRHLVRRRGQEARLRCSPMKGHSHVYWYRQLPEEGLKFMVYLQKENIIDESGMPKERFSAEFPKEGPSILRIQQVVRGDSAAYFCASSPRTGANIQYFGAGTRLSVL.

This sequence joins TRBV19 and TRBJ1-2; D remains unclear. Deletions cut 7 bases from V and 1 base from J, with 7 bases between. The germline gives CDR1 LNHDA, CDR2 SQIVND (reference sequence). The CDR3 loop spans 12 amino acids. CDR3 sequence reads: CASTGFNYGYTF. CDR3 DNA: TGTGCCAGTACCGGGTTTAACTATGGCTACACCTTC. Drawing the rest from reference TRBV19 and TRBJ1-2, the complete variable domain is DGGITQSPKYLFRKEGQNVTLSCEQNLNHDAMYWYRQDPGQGLRLIYYSQIVNDFQKGDIAEGYSVSREKKESFPLTVTSAQKNPTAFYLCASTGFNYGYTFGSGTRLTVV.

This chain uses TRBV5-5 with TRBJ2-1, with TRBD1 as a possible D gene (5 bases). The CDR3 is made up of 13 amino acids. From germline, CDR1 is SGHKS and CDR2 YYEKEE (reference sequence). The ends were cut back, 4 bases at V and 5 bases at J, with 10 bases in the middle. Here the CDR3 DNA reads TGTGCCAGCAGCACAGGACCAAACAATGAGCAGTTCTTC. Encoded protein: CASSTGPNNEQFF.

The V gene is TRBV4-1, the J gene TRBJ1-2; 11 positions match TRBD1. The CDR3 has 18 residues. Germline V lookup: CDR1 MGHRA, CDR2 YSYEKL. J gave up 1 base and V 1 base, and 8 bases lay outside the gene matches. CDR3: CASSQGGGTGGRNYGYTF. The CDR3 region has the DNA TGCGCCAGCAGCCAAGGGGGCGGGACAGGGGGACGTAACTATGGCTACACCTTC.

This chain uses TRBV20-1 with TRBJ2-7, with 10 bases lining up with TRBD2. Trimming at V came to 3 bases and at J to 4 bases, leaving 3 bases not matched to a gene. The CDR3 contains 13 residues. The germline CDR1 and CDR2 sequences are DFQATT and SNEGSKA (reference sequence). CDR3 sequence reads: CSASKREGYEQYF. DNA for the CDR3: TGCAGTGCTAGTAAGCGGGAGGGTTACGAGCAGTACTTC.

Worth noting for this clone: The sample holds other DNA sequences that translate to the same CDR3. The rearrangement uses TRBV5-1 and TRBJ2-7; 7 nucleotides agree with TRBD2. CDR3 length: 14 amino acids. Trimming at V came to 0 bases and at J to 0 bases, leaving 0 bases not matched to a gene. CDR1 is SGHRS and CDR2 is YFSETQ in the germline V gene. The CDR3 region is CASSLGGSSYEQYF. The CDR3 coding sequence is TGCGCCAGCAGCTTGGGCGGGAGCTCCTACGAGCAGTACTTC.

A single count supports this clone. This rearrangement joins TRBV7-2 to TRBJ2-1; 15 nucleotides line up with TRBD2. From germline, CDR1 is SGHTA and CDR2 FQGNSA. The CDR3 runs 16 residues. The junction had 8 bases not matched to a gene; V was cut back by 5 bases and J by 9 bases. The CDR3 DNA follows: TGTGCCAGCAGCCACCGGACTAGCGGGAGGGGAGGTGAGCAGTTCTTC. This translates into CASSHRTSGRGGEQFF.